The clone carrying this T cell receptor beta chain came up once. Antigen: not known. Controls had myeloablative marrow grafts with methotrexate and calcineurin inhibitor, sampled at 1 year. Method: immunoSEQ multiplex PCR; TCRdb's copy keeps in-frame clones and lacks some. The repertoire has about 9,900 clones, approximately 87% of them found once; the top ten carry more than 20%. This sample is drawn from a study of T cells after posttransplantation cyclophosphamide. General study findings and limits: Later blood repertoires were often dominated by clones from the donor CD8+ memory compartment.

The germline CDR1 and CDR2 sequences are LNHDA and SQIVND (reference sequence). With 3 bases clipped from V and 8 bases from J, the junction kept 3 bases outside the gene matches. The length of the CDR3 is 14 residues. The specimen was PBMCs, collected after an allogeneic stem cell transplant with a calcineurin inhibitor and methotrexate. The TCR was taken from a male patient between 25 and 39 years old who received an allogeneic stem cell transplant from an unrelated donor, was CMV-positive, and had no GVHD. Some of the T cells might come from the graft donor. The V call is TRBV19, the J call TRBJ2-1; 11 bases are shared with TRBD2. CDR3 coding DNA: TGTGCCAGTAGTATCGCTAGCGGGGGGTATGAGCAGTTCTTC. Translated, it gives CASSIASGGYEQFF.